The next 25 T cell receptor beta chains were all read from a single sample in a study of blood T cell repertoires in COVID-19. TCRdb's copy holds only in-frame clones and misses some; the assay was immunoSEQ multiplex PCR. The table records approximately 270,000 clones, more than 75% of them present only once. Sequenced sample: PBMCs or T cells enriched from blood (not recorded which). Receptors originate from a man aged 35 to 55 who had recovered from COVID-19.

CDR3 sequence (DNA): TGTGCCAGCAGTTTGGACACGGAAAACATTCAGTACTTC. Its translation: CASSLDTENIQYF. The chain uses TRBV6-7 and TRBJ2-4; D may be TRBD1 (5 bases). TRBV6-7 is noted as an ORF with a role that remains uncertain. Between the trimmed V and J ends, which lost 4 bases and 5 bases, there was a span of 9 bases. The CDR3 sequence is 13 residues long.

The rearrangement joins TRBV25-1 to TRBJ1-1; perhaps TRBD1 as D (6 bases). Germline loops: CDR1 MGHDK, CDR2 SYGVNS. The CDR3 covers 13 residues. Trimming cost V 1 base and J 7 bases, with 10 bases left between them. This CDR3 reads CASSEWTAREAFF. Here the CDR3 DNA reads TGTGCCAGCAGTGAATGGACAGCTCGTGAAGCTTTCTTT.

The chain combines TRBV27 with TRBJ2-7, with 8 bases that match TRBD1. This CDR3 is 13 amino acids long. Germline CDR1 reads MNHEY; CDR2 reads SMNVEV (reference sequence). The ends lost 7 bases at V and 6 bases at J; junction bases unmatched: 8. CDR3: CASTHQGAGEQYF. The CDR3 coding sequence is TGTGCCAGCACCCATCAGGGGGCTGGCGAGCAGTACTTC.

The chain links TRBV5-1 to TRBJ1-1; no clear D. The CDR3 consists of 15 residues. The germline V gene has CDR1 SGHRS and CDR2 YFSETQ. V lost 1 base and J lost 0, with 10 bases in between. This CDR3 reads CASSLLADLNTEAFF. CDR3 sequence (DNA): TGCGCCAGCAGCTTGTTGGCGGACTTGAACACTGAAGCTTTCTTT. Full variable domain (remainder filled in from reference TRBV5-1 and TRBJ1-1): KAGVTQTPRYLIKTRGQQVTLSCSPISGHRSVSWYQQTPGQGLQFLFEYFSETQRNKGNFPGRFSGRQFSNSRSEMNVSTLELGDSALYLCASSLLADLNTEAFFGQGTRLTVV.

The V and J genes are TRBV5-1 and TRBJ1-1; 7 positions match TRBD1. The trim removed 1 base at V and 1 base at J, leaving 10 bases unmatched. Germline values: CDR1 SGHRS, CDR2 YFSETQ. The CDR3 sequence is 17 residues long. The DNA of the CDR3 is TGCGCCAGCAGCTTGATAGGGGGCGAGCAAGGGAACACTGAAGCTTTCTTT. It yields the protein CASSLIGGEQGNTEAFF.

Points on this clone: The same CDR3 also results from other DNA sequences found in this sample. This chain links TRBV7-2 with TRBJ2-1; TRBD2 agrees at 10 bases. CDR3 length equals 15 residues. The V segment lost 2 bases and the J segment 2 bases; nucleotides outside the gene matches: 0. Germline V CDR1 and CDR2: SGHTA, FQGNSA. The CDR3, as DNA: TGTGCCAGCAGCTTAAGCGGGGGGGCCTACAATGAGCAGTTCTTC. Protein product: CASSLSGGAYNEQFF.

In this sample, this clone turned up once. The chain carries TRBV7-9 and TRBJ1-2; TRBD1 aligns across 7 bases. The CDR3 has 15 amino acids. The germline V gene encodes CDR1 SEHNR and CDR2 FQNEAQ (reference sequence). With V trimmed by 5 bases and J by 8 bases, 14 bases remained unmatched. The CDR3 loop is CASSHGRGGPRGYTF. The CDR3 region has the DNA TGTGCCAGCAGCCATGGTCGAGGGGGCCCCCGGGGCTACACCTTC.

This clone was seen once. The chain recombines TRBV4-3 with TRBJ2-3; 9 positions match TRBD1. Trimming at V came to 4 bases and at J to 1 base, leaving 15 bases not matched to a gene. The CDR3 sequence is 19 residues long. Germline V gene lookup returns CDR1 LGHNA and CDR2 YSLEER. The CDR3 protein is CASSPSAGQGSGRTDTQYF. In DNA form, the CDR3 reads TGCGCCAGCAGCCCGTCGGCGGGACAGGGCTCTGGGCGCACAGATACGCAGTATTTT.

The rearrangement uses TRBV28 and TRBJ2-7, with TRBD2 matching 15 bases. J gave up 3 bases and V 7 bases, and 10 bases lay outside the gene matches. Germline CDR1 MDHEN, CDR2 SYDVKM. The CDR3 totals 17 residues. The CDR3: CASIATGLAGGGYEQYF. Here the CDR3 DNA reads TGTGCCAGCATAGCCACGGGACTAGCGGGAGGAGGCTACGAGCAGTACTTC.

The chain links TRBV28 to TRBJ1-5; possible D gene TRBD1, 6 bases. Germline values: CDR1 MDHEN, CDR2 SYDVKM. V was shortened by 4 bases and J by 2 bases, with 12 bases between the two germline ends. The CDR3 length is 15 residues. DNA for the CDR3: TGTGCCAGCAGTTCGGGGGGCGGAGGCAATCAGCCCCAGCATTTT. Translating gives CASSSGGGGNQPQHF.

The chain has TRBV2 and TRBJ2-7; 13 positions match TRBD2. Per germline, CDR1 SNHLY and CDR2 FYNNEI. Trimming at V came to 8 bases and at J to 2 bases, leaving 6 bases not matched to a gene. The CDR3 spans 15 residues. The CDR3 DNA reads TGTGCCAGCCACACCGGGACTAGCGGGACCTACGAGCAGTACTTC. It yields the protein CASHTGTSGTYEQYF.

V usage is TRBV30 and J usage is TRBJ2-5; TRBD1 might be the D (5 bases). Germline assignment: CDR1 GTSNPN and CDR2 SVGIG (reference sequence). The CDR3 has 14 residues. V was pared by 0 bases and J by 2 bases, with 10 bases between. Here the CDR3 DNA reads TGTGCCTGGAGTGTACGCAGGACACAAGAGACCCAGTACTTC. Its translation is CAWSVRRTQETQYF.

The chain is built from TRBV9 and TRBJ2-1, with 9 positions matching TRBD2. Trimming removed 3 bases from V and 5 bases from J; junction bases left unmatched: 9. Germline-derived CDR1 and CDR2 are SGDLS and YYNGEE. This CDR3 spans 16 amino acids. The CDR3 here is CASSARSRLADNEQFF. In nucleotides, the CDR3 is TGTGCCAGCAGCGCACGTTCGCGACTAGCGGACAATGAGCAGTTCTTC. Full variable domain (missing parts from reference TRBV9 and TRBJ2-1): DSGVTQTPKHLITATGQRVTLRCSPRSGDLSVYWYQQSLDQGLQFLIQYYNGEERAKGNILERFSAQQFPDLHSELNLSSLELGDSALYFCASSARSRLADNEQFFGPGTRLTVL.

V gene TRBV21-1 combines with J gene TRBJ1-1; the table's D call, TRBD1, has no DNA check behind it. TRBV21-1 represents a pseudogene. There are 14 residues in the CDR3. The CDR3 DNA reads TGTGCCAGCAGCAAATTCTCAGGGGACACTGAAGCTTTCTTT. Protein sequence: CASSKFSGDTEAFF.

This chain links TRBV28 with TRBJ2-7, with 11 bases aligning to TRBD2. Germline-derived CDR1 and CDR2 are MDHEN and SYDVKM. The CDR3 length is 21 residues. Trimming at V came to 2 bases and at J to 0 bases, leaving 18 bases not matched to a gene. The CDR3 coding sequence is TGTGCCAGCAGTTTAAACTTGCGATATCTCACGACTAGCGGGATCTCCTACGAGCAGTACTTC. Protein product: CASSLNLRYLTTSGISYEQYF. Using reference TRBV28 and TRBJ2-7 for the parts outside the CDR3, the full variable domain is DVKVTQSSRYLVKRTGEKVFLECVQDMDHENMFWYRQDPGLGLRLIYFSYDVKMKEKGDIPEGYSVSREKKERFSLILESASTNQTSMYLCASSLNLRYLTTSGISYEQYFGPGTRLTVT.

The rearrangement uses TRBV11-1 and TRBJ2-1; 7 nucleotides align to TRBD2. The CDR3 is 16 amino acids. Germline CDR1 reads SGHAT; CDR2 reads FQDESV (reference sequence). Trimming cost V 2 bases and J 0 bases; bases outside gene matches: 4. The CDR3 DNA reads TGTGCCAGCAGCTTATGGCGGGGGAGCTCCTACAATGAGCAGTTCTTC. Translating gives CASSLWRGSSYNEQFF.

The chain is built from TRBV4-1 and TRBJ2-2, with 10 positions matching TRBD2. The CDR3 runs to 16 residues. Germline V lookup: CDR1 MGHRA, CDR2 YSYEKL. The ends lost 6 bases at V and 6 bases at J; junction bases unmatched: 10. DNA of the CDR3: TGCGCCAGCAGTCGCGTAAGCGGGAGGGCGGCCGGGGAGCTGTTTTTT. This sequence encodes CASSRVSGRAAGELFF.

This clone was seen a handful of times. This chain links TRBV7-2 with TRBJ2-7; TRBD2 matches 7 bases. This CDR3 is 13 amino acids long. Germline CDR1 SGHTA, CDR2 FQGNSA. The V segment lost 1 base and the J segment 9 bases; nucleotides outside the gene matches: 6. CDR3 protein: CASSLDPTGGQYF. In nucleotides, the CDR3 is TGTGCCAGCAGCTTAGATCCGACGGGAGGGCAGTACTTC.

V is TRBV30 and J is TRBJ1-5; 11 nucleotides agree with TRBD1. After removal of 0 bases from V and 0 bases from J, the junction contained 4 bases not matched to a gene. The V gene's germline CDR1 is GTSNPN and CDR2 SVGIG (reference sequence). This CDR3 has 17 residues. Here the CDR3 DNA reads TGTGCCTGGAGTGTACGGACAGGGGGCCTTAGCAATCAGCCCCAGCATTTT. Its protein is CAWSVRTGGLSNQPQHF.

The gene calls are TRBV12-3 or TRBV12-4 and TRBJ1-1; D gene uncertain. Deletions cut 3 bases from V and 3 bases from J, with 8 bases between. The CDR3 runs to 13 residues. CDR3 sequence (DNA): TGTGCCAGCAGTTTTATAACAGACACTGAAGCTTTCTTT. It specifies CASSFITDTEAFF.

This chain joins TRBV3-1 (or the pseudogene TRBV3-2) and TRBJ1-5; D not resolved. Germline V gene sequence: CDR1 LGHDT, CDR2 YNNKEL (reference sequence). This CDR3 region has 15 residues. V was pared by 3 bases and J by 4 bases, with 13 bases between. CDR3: CASSHGERENQPQHF. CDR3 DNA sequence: TGTGCCAGCAGCCATGGGGAGAGGGAGAATCAGCCCCAGCATTTT.

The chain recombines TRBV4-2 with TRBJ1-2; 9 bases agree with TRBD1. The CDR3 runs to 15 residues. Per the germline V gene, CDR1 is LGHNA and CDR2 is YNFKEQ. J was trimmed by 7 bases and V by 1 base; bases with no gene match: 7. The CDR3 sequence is CASSQGGQGGLGYTF. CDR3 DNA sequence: TGTGCCAGCAGCCAAGGGGGACAGGGAGGGCTTGGCTACACCTTC.

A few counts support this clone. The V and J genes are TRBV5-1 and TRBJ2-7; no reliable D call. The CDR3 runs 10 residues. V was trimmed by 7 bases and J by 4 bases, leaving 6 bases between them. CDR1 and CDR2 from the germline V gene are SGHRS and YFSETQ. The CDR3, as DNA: TGCGCCAGCCGAGGTTACGAGCAGTACTTC. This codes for CASRGYEQYF.

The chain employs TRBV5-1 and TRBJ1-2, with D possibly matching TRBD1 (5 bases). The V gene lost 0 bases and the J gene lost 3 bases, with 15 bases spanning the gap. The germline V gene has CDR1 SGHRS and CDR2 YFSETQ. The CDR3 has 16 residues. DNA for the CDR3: TGCGCCAGCAGCTTGGCCGCGGGGCTTTTCGACTATGGCTACACCTTC. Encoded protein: CASSLAAGLFDYGYTF.

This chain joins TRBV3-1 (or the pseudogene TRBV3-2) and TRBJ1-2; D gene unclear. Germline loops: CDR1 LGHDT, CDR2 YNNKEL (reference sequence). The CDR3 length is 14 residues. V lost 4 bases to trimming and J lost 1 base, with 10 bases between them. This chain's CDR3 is CASSPATGNYGYTF. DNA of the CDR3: TGTGCCAGCAGCCCAGCGACTGGTAACTATGGCTACACCTTC.